This T cell receptor (beta chain) stems from a study of control samples from healthy donors and cancer patients. Germline V gene sequence: CDR1 MNHEY, CDR2 SVGAGI. V was cut by 2 bases and J by 0 bases, with 10 bases left in between. CDR3 length: 15 residues. Assay used: immunoSEQ multiplex PCR; TCRdb lists only in-frame clones, some missing. The sample includes roughly 130,000 clones, more than 90% of them seen just once. The sample consisted of blood. J is TRBJ1-1 and V is TRBV6-5, with D maybe TRBD1 (6 bases). The receptor was derived from a man aged 30 to 45 in good health. CDR3 sequence reads: CASSYGRTVNTEAFF. Here the CDR3 DNA reads TGTGCCAGCAGTTACGGGAGGACAGTGAACACTGAAGCTTTCTTT.